Each of the 23 T cell receptor beta chains below was sequenced from the same sample in a study of blood T cell repertoires in COVID-19. Sequencing was performed with immunoSEQ multiplex PCR; in TCRdb, only in-frame clones are kept and a portion is missing. The data contain fewer than 300,000 clones, over 75% of them singletons. The specimen was peripheral blood. The source is a human donor in a cohort sampled during active COVID-19.

The chain links TRBV11-3 to TRBJ2-7; maybe TRBD1 (6 bases). This CDR3 spans 15 amino acids. The V end lost 5 bases, the J end lost 2 bases, and 16 bases lay between the germline ends. The germline gives CDR1 SGHNT, CDR2 YENEEA. CDR3 coding DNA: TGTGCCAGCAGCCAAGGGGGATCAGCGGCCTACGAGCAGTACTTC. Residues: CASSQGGSAAYEQYF.

This clone has a single count. The chain joins TRBV19 to TRBJ2-1, with 7 nucleotides matching TRBD2. This CDR3 spans 15 amino acids. The germline CDR1 and CDR2 sequences are LNHDA and SQIVND (reference sequence). With 5 bases clipped from V and 0 bases from J, the junction kept 4 bases outside the gene matches. CDR3 coding DNA: TGTGCCAGTAGTCTAGCGGTGAGCTCCTACAATGAGCAGTTCTTC. Its protein product is CASSLAVSSYNEQFF.

This chain joins TRBV6-5 and TRBJ2-7; TRBD2 is a possible D gene (6 bases). V was cut by 0 bases and J by 2 bases, with 11 bases left in between. CDR3 size: 15 residues. Germline loops: CDR1 MNHEY, CDR2 SVGAGI. The CDR3 reads CASSYSGSGAYEQYF. CDR3 coding DNA: TGTGCCAGCAGTTACTCGGGTTCGGGGGCCTACGAGCAGTACTTC.

This chain uses TRBV7-9 with TRBJ2-2; 8 nucleotides agree with TRBD2. The CDR3 loop spans 15 amino acids. V shed 3 bases and J 1 base; nucleotides not matched to a gene: 1. In germline, CDR1 is SEHNR, CDR2 FQNEAQ (reference sequence). The CDR3 reads CASSFGTRNTGELFF. In DNA form, the CDR3 reads TGTGCCAGCAGCTTTGGGACTAGGAACACCGGGGAGCTGTTTTTT. The full variable domain, with the rest looked up from reference TRBV7-9 and TRBJ2-2, is DTGVSQNPRHKITKRGQNVTFRCDPISEHNRLYWYRQTLGQGPEFLTYFQNEAQLEKSRLLSDRFSAERPKGSFSTLEIQRTEQGDSAMYLCASSFGTRNTGELFFGEGSRLTVL.

Remarks on this clone: Other nucleotide sequences from this sample produce the same CDR3. The chain is built from TRBV10-2 and TRBJ1-5; D uncertain. V lost 1 base to trimming and J lost 7 bases, with 5 bases between them. The CDR3 spans 12 residues. Per germline, CDR1 WSHSY and CDR2 SAAADI. Here the CDR3 reads CASSELSQPQHF. DNA of the CDR3: TGCGCCAGCAGTGAGTTATCCCAGCCCCAGCATTTT.

This chain uses TRBV15 with TRBJ1-4; D possibly corresponds to TRBD1 (5 bases). The CDR3 loop spans 12 amino acids. CDR1 LNHNV and CDR2 YYDKDF come from the germline V gene (reference sequence). V dropped 8 bases and J dropped 5 bases, with 9 bases sitting between them. The CDR3 here is CATGGSNEKLFF. CDR3 sequence (DNA): TGTGCCACCGGGGGGTCCAATGAAAAACTGTTTTTT.

V and J are TRBV4-1 and TRBJ2-7; the D gene is possibly TRBD2 (6 bases). In germline, CDR1 is MGHRA, CDR2 YSYEKL. This CDR3 comprises 15 residues. Trimming shortened V by 6 bases and J by 2 bases, and 17 bases separated the two germline ends. CDR3 in DNA: TGCGCCAGCAGATCTCTAGCGTCCCTCACCTACGAGCAGTACTTC. This translates into CASRSLASLTYEQYF.

V is TRBV2 and J is TRBJ2-7, with 10 bases matching TRBD2. The length of the CDR3 is 11 residues. CDR1 and CDR2 (germline): SNHLY, FYNNEI. V lost 7 bases to trimming and J lost 7 bases; unmatched junction nucleotides: 1. CDR3 nucleotide sequence: TGTGCCAGCAAGCGGGAGGGAGAGCAGTACTTC. Its translation is CASKREGEQYF. Drawing the rest from reference TRBV2 and TRBJ2-7, the complete variable domain is EPEVTQTPSHQVTQMGQEVILRCVPISNHLYFYWYRQILGQKVEFLVSFYNNEISEKSEIFDDQFSVERPDGSNFTLKIRSTKLEDSAMYFCASKREGEQYFGPGTRLTVT.

The chain joins TRBV19 to TRBJ2-2; 7 positions match TRBD2. CDR1 and CDR2 from the germline V gene are LNHDA and SQIVND (reference sequence). V lost 7 bases to trimming and J lost 7 bases; unmatched junction nucleotides: 9. This CDR3 is 14 amino acids long. The CDR3 region is CASNTPGGDGELFF. The CDR3 DNA follows: TGTGCCAGTAACACACCGGGGGGAGACGGGGAGCTGTTTTTT.

CDR3 sequence reads: CASSVSYPSGANVLTF. Written as DNA, the CDR3 is TGTGCCAGCAGTGTATCCTACCCCTCTGGGGCCAACGTCCTGACTTTC. This rearrangement joins TRBV6-1 to TRBJ2-6; the D is unclear. With 4 bases removed from V and 0 bases from J, the gap between germline ends came to 10 bases. Germline values: CDR1 MNHNS, CDR2 SASEGT. The CDR3 covers 16 residues.

The V and J genes are TRBV7-2 and TRBJ2-3, with D possibly matching TRBD1 (5 bases). Looked up from germline, CDR1 is SGHTA and CDR2 is FQGNSA. V shed 5 bases and J shed 4 bases, with 10 bases lying between them. The CDR3 is 13 amino acids. CDR3 nucleotides: TGTGCCAGCAGCCGGACATTCCCAGATACGCAGTATTTT. Translating gives CASSRTFPDTQYF.

The J gene is TRBJ2-3, the V gene TRBV7-2; no clear D. The CDR3 totals 13 residues. Per the germline V gene, CDR1 is SGHTA and CDR2 is FQGNSA. The V and J ends lost 3 bases and 6 bases respectively, with 10 bases between them. CDR3 DNA: TGTGCCAGCAGCTTCGGCGAGAGGGATACGCAGTATTTT. Protein: CASSFGERDTQYF.

This sequence joins TRBV3-1 (or the pseudogene TRBV3-2) and TRBJ2-6, with D possibly matching TRBD1 (6 bases). Between the trimmed V and J ends, which lost 3 bases and 2 bases, there was a span of 17 bases. There are 18 residues in the CDR3. Germline V CDR1 and CDR2: LGHDT, YNNKEL (reference sequence). The CDR3 here is CASSHSALPGAGANVLTF. CDR3 nucleotides: TGTGCCAGCAGCCACTCAGCCCTGCCAGGGGCTGGGGCCAACGTCCTGACTTTC.

The V gene is TRBV3-1 (or the pseudogene TRBV3-2), the J gene TRBJ2-3; 7 bases line up with TRBD2. V was pared by 4 bases and J by 1 base, with 8 bases of the junction left unmatched. The CDR3 totals 16 residues. Germline V gene lookup returns CDR1 LGHDT and CDR2 YNNKEL (reference sequence). The CDR3 nucleotides read TGTGCCAGCAGCCGTCCCCTGGCGGGAGGCACAGATACGCAGTATTTT. The encoded protein is CASSRPLAGGTDTQYF.

This clone appeared once. The chain uses TRBV3-1 (or the pseudogene TRBV3-2) and TRBJ2-1; no firm D call. V shed 2 bases and J shed 7 bases, with 9 bases lying between them. Germline V gene sequence: CDR1 LGHDT, CDR2 YNNKEL (reference sequence). This CDR3 region has 13 residues. CDR3 sequence: CASSQSPLNEQFF. Here the CDR3 DNA reads TGTGCCAGCAGCCAATCTCCCCTGAATGAGCAGTTCTTC.

CDR3 sequence: CASGRENEQFF. CDR3 DNA: TGTGCCAGCGGGAGGGAAAATGAGCAGTTCTTC. The rearrangement uses TRBV2 and TRBJ2-1, with TRBD2 matching 7 bases. Per the germline V gene, CDR1 is SNHLY and CDR2 is FYNNEI. The CDR3 is 11 residues long. V lost 8 bases, J lost 7 bases, and 2 bases stayed unmatched.

This clone came up a few times. The rearrangement links TRBV6-5 to TRBJ1-2, with 8 positions matching TRBD1. Per the germline V gene, CDR1 is MNHEY and CDR2 is SVGAGI. V dropped 7 bases and J dropped 7; count of bases not matched to a gene: 11. The CDR3 is 14 amino acids. In nucleotides, the CDR3 is TGTGCCAGCAAAGAAGTTACAGGGGGAACTGGCTACACCTTC. Translation gives CASKEVTGGTGYTF.

This clone was counted a single time. The V call is TRBV30, the J call TRBJ2-7, with D tentatively TRBD2 (5 bases). The CDR3 length is 13 residues. The germline V and J ends were trimmed by 2 bases and 0 bases, with 8 bases remaining between them. In germline, CDR1 is GTSNPN, CDR2 SVGIG (reference sequence). CDR3 in DNA: TGTGCCTGGAGTACGGGGTTCTCCTACGAGCAGTACTTC. This encodes CAWSTGFSYEQYF.

The gene calls are TRBV11-2 and TRBJ1-1; D unclear. CDR1 and CDR2 (germline): SGHAT, FQNNGV. Trimming took 2 bases from V and 1 from J, leaving 11 bases between them. This CDR3 is built from 15 residues. CDR3 in amino acids: CASSLRLRGNTEAFF. CDR3 nucleotides: TGTGCCAGCAGCTTAAGGTTACGGGGGAACACTGAAGCTTTCTTT.

Turning to this clone: Other DNA variants within this sample encode the same CDR3. The gene calls are TRBV27 and TRBJ1-1; possibly TRBD1 for D (6 bases). This CDR3 spans 13 amino acids. Germline V CDR1 and CDR2: MNHEY, SMNVEV (reference sequence). V lost 6 bases and J lost 1, with 9 bases in between. In nucleotides, the CDR3 is TGTGCCAGCAGCAAGACAGGGAACACTGAAGCTTTCTTT. This codes for CASSKTGNTEAFF.

The V gene is TRBV6-5, the J gene TRBJ2-1; 8 bases agree with TRBD1. This CDR3 spans 14 amino acids. CDR1 is MNHEY and CDR2 is SVGAGI in the germline V gene. V was pared by 5 bases and J by 4 bases, with 4 bases of the junction left unmatched. The CDR3 DNA sequence: TGTGCCAGCAGTCCAGGACAGGGTTACAATGAGCAGTTCTTC. Its translation: CASSPGQGYNEQFF.

This clone was observed once. Other DNA sequences in the sample encode the same CDR3. This chain joins TRBV27 and TRBJ1-1; D unclear. V gave up 0 bases and J gave up 1 base, with 3 bases separating them. The germline CDR1 and CDR2 sequences are MNHEY and SMNVEV (reference sequence). The CDR3 is 13 residues long. The CDR3 here is CASSLSRNTEAFF. The CDR3 region has the DNA TGTGCCAGCAGTTTATCCAGGAACACTGAAGCTTTCTTT.

The chain recombines TRBV3-1 (or the pseudogene TRBV3-2) with TRBJ1-4; D might be TRBD1 (5 bases). Trimming removed 0 bases from V and 8 bases from J, with 16 bases in between. CDR3 length: 16 amino acids. The germline V gene has CDR1 LGHDT and CDR2 YNNKEL (reference sequence). The CDR3 nucleotides read TGTGCCAGCAGCCAAGATTTGAACAGGCGAAGGGAAAAACTGTTTTTT. This translates into CASSQDLNRRREKLFF.